Following are 27 T cell receptor beta chains from one sample sequenced in a study of shared clonotypes between healthy human individuals. Sequencing was performed with immunoSEQ multiplex PCR; in TCRdb, only in-frame clones are kept and a portion is missing. The repertoire holds under 1,100,000 clones, with about four fifths as singletons. Sequenced input: memory CD4+ T cells from PBMCs. The subset here: CD45RA-negative fraction. Receptors originate from a man between 18 and 29 years old in good health. Some clones in this sample may be carry-over from other donors' samples.

This chain joins TRBV5-1 and TRBJ2-5; perhaps TRBD1 as D (6 bases). Germline values: CDR1 SGHRS, CDR2 YFSETQ. V was trimmed by 6 bases and J by 4 bases, leaving 13 bases between them. The CDR3 is 13 residues long. CDR3 bases: TGCGCCAGCACCAGGGGTTGGGGAGAGACCCAGTACTTC. It is translated as CASTRGWGETQYF.

The chain uses TRBV6-1 and TRBJ1-2; the D is unclear. Germline V gives CDR1 MNHNS, CDR2 SASEGT. The CDR3 has 12 amino acids. V lost 7 bases, J lost 7 bases, and 13 bases lay in between. The DNA of the CDR3 is TGTGCCAGCACCTCCAAACCCGGTGGCTACACCTTC. The encoded protein is CASTSKPGGYTF.

CDR3 sequence (DNA): TGCGCCAGCAGCCAAGATTCAGCTATATCCTCCTACGAGCAGTACTTC. Residues: CASSQDSAISSYEQYF. The rearrangement uses TRBV4-1 and TRBJ2-7, with D unclear. Germline-derived CDR1 and CDR2 are MGHRA and YSYEKL. The V end was cut by 0 bases, the J end by 0 bases, with 12 bases between. This CDR3 has 16 residues.

The chain combines TRBV2 with TRBJ2-7; 12 bases map to TRBD1. Germline V gene sequence: CDR1 SNHLY, CDR2 FYNNEI. J gave up 8 bases and V 6 bases, and 8 bases lay outside the gene matches. The CDR3 spans 14 residues. The CDR3 DNA is TGTGCCAGCAGGCAACCGGGACAGGGGGCAAAGCAGTACTTC. Its protein is CASRQPGQGAKQYF.

Here the CDR3 DNA reads TGCACCAGCAGCCAAGGGTCCCCGGGTCCCATGAACACTGAAGCTTTCTTT. It yields the protein CTSSQGSPGPMNTEAFF. The chain links TRBV1 to TRBJ1-1. TRBV1 is marked as a pseudogene. The CDR3 extends over 17 amino acids.

The chain combines TRBV11-2 with TRBJ2-2; D is unresolved. The CDR3 length is 14 residues. The germline V gene encodes CDR1 SGHAT and CDR2 FQNNGV. V was shortened by 5 bases and J by 3 bases, with 10 bases between the two germline ends. CDR3 nucleotides: TGTGCCAGCAGCCCGCCCGATTACACCGGGGAGCTGTTTTTT. The encoded protein is CASSPPDYTGELFF.

The chain recombines TRBV28 with TRBJ1-2; 7 bases line up with TRBD1. Per germline, CDR1 MDHEN and CDR2 SYDVKM. The length of the CDR3 is 14 residues. V lost 5 bases and J lost 7; bases outside the gene matches: 10. The CDR3 nucleotides are TGTGCCAGCAGTGCCCCCACAGGGGCCGGTGGCTACACCTTC. Residues: CASSAPTGAGGYTF.

The chain has TRBV30 and TRBJ1-4, with D tentatively TRBD1 (6 bases). Germline CDR1 GTSNPN, CDR2 SVGIG (reference sequence). V was cut by 7 bases and J by 5 bases, with 14 bases left in between. This CDR3 has 13 residues. The CDR3 coding sequence is TGTGCCTACACCCGGGACACCAATGAAAAACTGTTTTTT. Amino acids: CAYTRDTNEKLFF.

The chain uses TRBV2 and TRBJ1-4; D is uncertain. Per the germline V gene, CDR1 is SNHLY and CDR2 is FYNNEI. The CDR3 has 15 amino acids. V was trimmed by 0 bases and J by 8 bases, leaving 13 bases between them. The CDR3 nucleotides read TGTGCCAGCAGTGAAGCGCTTCTGGTGGGGGAAAAACTGTTTTTT. This encodes CASSEALLVGEKLFF.

About this clone itself: This likely stems from a read error, as it lies one base from a far larger clone. The gene calls are TRBV5-1 and TRBJ1-1; 7 nucleotides align to TRBD1. Germline V gene lookup returns CDR1 SGHRS and CDR2 YFSETQ. The CDR3 is 15 amino acids. The V and J ends lost 2 bases and 2 bases, in that order; junction bases with no gene match: 6. In DNA form, the CDR3 reads TGCGCCAGCAGCTTCACAGGGGTGAAAAACACTGAAGCTTTCTTT. This sequence encodes CASSFTGVKNTEAFF.

This clone came up once. The J gene is TRBJ2-7, the V gene TRBV7-9; 8 bases agree with TRBD1. J gave up 2 bases and V 3 bases, and 6 bases lay outside the gene matches. Germline lookup yields CDR1 SEHNR and CDR2 FQNEAQ (reference sequence). This CDR3 has 15 residues. This CDR3 is CASSLGQDPAYEQYF. The CDR3 DNA sequence: TGTGCCAGCAGCTTGGGACAGGACCCCGCCTACGAGCAGTACTTC. The whole variable domain, remainder taken from reference TRBV7-9 and TRBJ2-7, is DTGVSQNPRHKITKRGQNVTFRCDPISEHNRLYWYRQTLGQGPEFLTYFQNEAQLEKSRLLSDRFSAERPKGSFSTLEIQRTEQGDSAMYLCASSLGQDPAYEQYFGPGTRLTVT.

The chain uses TRBV5-6 and TRBJ2-2, with TRBD2 identical over 7 bases. The CDR3 extends over 15 amino acids. V shed 0 bases, J shed 6 bases, and the junction held 5 bases outside the gene matches. Germline CDR1 is SGHDT and CDR2 is YYEEEE. The DNA of the CDR3 is TGTGCCAGCAGCTTGGAGGGGAGCGGGGCCGGGGAGCTGTTTTTT. It translates to CASSLEGSGAGELFF.

V and J are TRBV6-6 and TRBJ2-7, with D perhaps matching TRBD2 (6 bases). CDR3 length: 14 amino acids. The V end lost 2 bases, the J end lost 6 bases, and 14 bases lay between the germline ends. From germline, CDR1 is MNHNY and CDR2 SVGAGI (reference sequence). The CDR3 spells CASSYLVGGGEQYF. DNA of the CDR3: TGTGCCAGCAGTTACCTCGTGGGGGGAGGCGAGCAGTACTTC.

This chain connects TRBV19 to TRBJ1-4, with 12 bases aligning to TRBD1. The CDR3 sequence is 16 residues long. The ends lost 4 bases at V and 8 bases at J; junction bases unmatched: 8. Germline V gene lookup returns CDR1 LNHDA and CDR2 SQIVND (reference sequence). The CDR3 protein is CASSNPGQGAQEKLFF. The CDR3 coding sequence is TGTGCCAGTAGTAACCCGGGACAGGGGGCACAGGAAAAACTGTTTTTT. Filled out from reference TRBV19 and TRBJ1-4, the complete variable domain reads DGGITQSPKYLFRKEGQNVTLSCEQNLNHDAMYWYRQDPGQGLRLIYYSQIVNDFQKGDIAEGYSVSREKKESFPLTVTSAQKNPTAFYLCASSNPGQGAQEKLFFGSGTQLSVL.

This clone was observed a single time. The V gene is TRBV27, the J gene TRBJ2-3, with TRBD1 as a possible D gene (6 bases). The CDR3 loop spans 15 amino acids. Looked up from germline, CDR1 is MNHEY and CDR2 is SMNVEV (reference sequence). V shed 7 bases and J shed 3 bases, with 17 bases lying between them. The CDR3 here is CASTFRGWGTDTQYF. The CDR3 DNA reads as TGTGCCAGCACTTTCAGGGGATGGGGTACAGATACGCAGTATTTT.

This clone turned up a few times. Different DNA sequences within this sample yield the same CDR3. The rearrangement uses TRBV7-9 and TRBJ1-5; no clear D gene. The V gene lost 2 bases and the J gene lost 7 bases, with 6 bases spanning the gap. Germline lookup yields CDR1 SEHNR and CDR2 FQNEAQ (reference sequence). The CDR3 extends over 12 amino acids. The CDR3 DNA sequence: TGTGCCAGCAGCTTAACCAACCAGCCCCAGCATTTT. As protein: CASSLTNQPQHF.

V and J are TRBV9 and TRBJ2-1; 10 bases map to TRBD2. This CDR3 has 15 residues. The V gene's germline CDR1 is SGDLS and CDR2 YYNGEE. V shed 4 bases and J 3 bases; nucleotides not matched to a gene: 4. CDR3 amino acids: CASSSTSGYYNEQFF. The CDR3 nucleotides are TGTGCCAGCAGCTCGACTAGCGGGTACTACAATGAGCAGTTCTTC.

The chain uses TRBV11-3 and TRBJ2-7; tentative D call: TRBD2 (5 bases). The CDR3 is 15 amino acids. Per the germline V gene, CDR1 is SGHNT and CDR2 is YENEEA. Between the trimmed V and J ends, which lost 6 bases and 4 bases, there was a span of 19 bases. This chain's CDR3 is CASRGLARRGYEQYF. The CDR3 region has the DNA TGTGCCAGCAGGGGGTTGGCCCGACGGGGATACGAGCAGTACTTC.

This chain joins TRBV27 and TRBJ2-2; D is undetermined. This CDR3 has 16 residues. CDR1 and CDR2 (germline): MNHEY, SMNVEV (reference sequence). The ends were cut back, 3 bases at V and 2 bases at J, with 13 bases in the middle. This chain's CDR3 is CASSFRRAYNTGELFF. Here the CDR3 DNA reads TGTGCCAGCAGTTTCCGCCGGGCCTATAACACCGGGGAGCTGTTTTTT.

The chain joins TRBV30 to TRBJ1-4; no definite D call. The CDR3 consists of 13 residues. Germline CDR1 GTSNPN, CDR2 SVGIG (reference sequence). The ends were cut back, 3 bases at V and 7 bases at J, with 12 bases in the middle. CDR3 DNA sequence: TGTGCCTGGAGCCCAGGTCCAGCTGAAAAACTGTTTTTT. Residues: CAWSPGPAEKLFF.

The chain couples TRBV6-5 to TRBJ2-1; 7 positions match TRBD2. With V trimmed by 5 bases and J by 7 bases, 11 bases remained unmatched. Germline-derived CDR1 and CDR2 are MNHEY and SVGAGI. The CDR3 runs to 15 residues. CDR3 region: CASSRGGGVGNEQFF. The CDR3 DNA is TGTGCCAGCAGTCGCGGGGGAGGGGTTGGGAATGAGCAGTTCTTC.

The chain is built from TRBV11-2 and TRBJ2-1; TRBD2 matches at 8 bases. Germline CDR1 is SGHAT and CDR2 is FQNNGV. This CDR3 has 15 residues. The V segment lost 6 bases and the J segment 2 bases; nucleotides outside the gene matches: 6. The CDR3 DNA follows: TGTGCCAGCAGACGGCCGGGAGGGACCTACAATGAGCAGTTCTTC. This codes for CASRRPGGTYNEQFF.

The genes are TRBV5-1 and TRBJ2-7; the match to TRBD1 covers 7 bases. Per the germline V gene, CDR1 is SGHRS and CDR2 is YFSETQ. The ends lost 4 bases at V and 4 bases at J; junction bases unmatched: 8. The CDR3 is made up of 14 amino acids. In DNA form, the CDR3 reads TGCGCCAGCAGCAAGGACAGGAGTAAATACGAGCAGTACTTC. Translation gives CASSKDRSKYEQYF.

This chain connects TRBV2 to TRBJ2-3, with D possibly TRBD1 on 5 matching bases. V was trimmed by 3 bases and J by 1 base, leaving 8 bases between them. CDR1 is SNHLY and CDR2 is FYNNEI in the germline V gene. The CDR3 is made up of 14 amino acids. CDR3 bases: TGTGCCAGCAGTGACCAGGGTCGCACAGATACGCAGTATTTT. It specifies CASSDQGRTDTQYF.

Only one count was recorded for this clone. The chain has TRBV30 and TRBJ1-5; tentative D call: TRBD1 (6 bases). The CDR3 consists of 16 residues. Looked up from germline, CDR1 is GTSNPN and CDR2 is SVGIG (reference sequence). V was shortened by 3 bases and J by 4 bases, with 19 bases between the two germline ends. CDR3 bases: TGTGCCTGGAGACCCCCGGGGGCAGGGACGAATCAGCCCCAGCATTTT. It translates to CAWRPPGAGTNQPQHF.

The CDR3 DNA reads as TGTGCCAGCAGCGCGGGAGGCCCCTACAATGAGCAGTTCTTC. Translated, it gives CASSAGGPYNEQFF. V is TRBV5-4 and J is TRBJ2-1; 8 positions agree with TRBD2. Trimming took 4 bases from V and 2 from J; bases not matched to a gene: 2. This CDR3 comprises 14 residues. CDR1 and CDR2 from the germline V gene are SGHNT and YYREEE (reference sequence).

The rearrangement uses TRBV4-1 and TRBJ2-3; 7 bases agree with TRBD1. CDR3 length equals 17 residues. V shed 4 bases and J 2 bases; nucleotides not matched to a gene: 12. Germline CDR1 is MGHRA and CDR2 is YSYEKL. The CDR3 bases are TGCGCCAGCAGCCCCCTAGGTAGGGGGCTAGACACAGATACGCAGTATTTT. Translation gives CASSPLGRGLDTDTQYF.